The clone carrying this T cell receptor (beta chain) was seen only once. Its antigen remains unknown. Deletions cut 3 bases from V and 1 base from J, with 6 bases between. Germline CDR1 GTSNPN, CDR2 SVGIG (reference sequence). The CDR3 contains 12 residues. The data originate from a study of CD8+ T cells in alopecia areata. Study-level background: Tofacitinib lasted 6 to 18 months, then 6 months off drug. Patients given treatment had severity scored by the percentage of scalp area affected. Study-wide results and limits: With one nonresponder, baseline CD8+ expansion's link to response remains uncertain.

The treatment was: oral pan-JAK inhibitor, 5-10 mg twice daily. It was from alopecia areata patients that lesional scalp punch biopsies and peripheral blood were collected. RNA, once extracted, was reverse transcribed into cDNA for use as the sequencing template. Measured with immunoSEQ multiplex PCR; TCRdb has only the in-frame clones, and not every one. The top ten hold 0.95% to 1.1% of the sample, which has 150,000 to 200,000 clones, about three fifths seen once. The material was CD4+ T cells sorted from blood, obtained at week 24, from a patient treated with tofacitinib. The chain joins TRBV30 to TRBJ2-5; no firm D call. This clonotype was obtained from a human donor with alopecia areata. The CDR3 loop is CAWRPAQETQYF. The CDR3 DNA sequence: TGTGCCTGGAGGCCAGCCCAAGAGACCCAGTACTTC. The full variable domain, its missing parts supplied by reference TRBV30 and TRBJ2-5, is SQTIHQWPATLVQPVGSPLSLECTVEGTSNPNLYWYRQAAGRGLQLLFYSVGIGQISSEVPQNLSASRPQDRQFILSSKKLLLSDSGFYLCAWRPAQETQYFGPGTRLLVL.